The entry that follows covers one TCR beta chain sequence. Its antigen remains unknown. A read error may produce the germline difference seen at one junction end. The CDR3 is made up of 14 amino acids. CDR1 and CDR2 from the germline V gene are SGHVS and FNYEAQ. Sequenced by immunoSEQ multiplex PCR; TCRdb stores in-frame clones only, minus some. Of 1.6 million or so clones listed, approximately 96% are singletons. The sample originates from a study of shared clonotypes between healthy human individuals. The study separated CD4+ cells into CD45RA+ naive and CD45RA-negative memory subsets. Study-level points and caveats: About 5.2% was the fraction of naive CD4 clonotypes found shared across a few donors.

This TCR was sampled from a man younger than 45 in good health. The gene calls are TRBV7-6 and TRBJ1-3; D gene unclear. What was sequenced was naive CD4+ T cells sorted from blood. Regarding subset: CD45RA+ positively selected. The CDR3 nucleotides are TGTGCCAGCAGCTTAGCGCGAGTTGGAAGCACCATATATTTT. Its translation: CASSLARVGSTIYF. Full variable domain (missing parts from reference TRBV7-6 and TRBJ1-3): GAGVSQSPRYKVTKRGQDVALRCDPISGHVSLYWYRQALGQGPEFLTYFNYEAQQDKSGLPNDRFSAERPEGSISTLTIQRTEQRDSAMYRCASSLARVGSTIYFGEGSWLTVV.